The T cell receptor (beta chain) under discussion was sequenced for a study of blood T cells in healthy people across ages. In regard to this clonotype: Its antigen is unidentified.

Donors were healthy Caucasian individuals from Russia aged roughly 6 to 90. Trimming took 0 bases from V and 1 from J; bases not matched to a gene: 7. The CDR3 loop spans 17 amino acids. Germline loops: CDR1 SEHNR, CDR2 FQNEAQ (reference sequence). General study points: Getting older went along with TCR beta diversity per million T cells dropping roughly linearly. TCR beta diversity was tightly associated with the proportion of naive T cells.

The second PCR ran roughly 6 to 11 cycles with a sample-barcoded 5' primer and J-beta primers. TCRdb itself ran the 5' RACE reads through MiXCR, one entry per CDR3 protein. This table has some 760,000 distinct CDR3 sequences, 25% appearing once. These sequences were also reported in another study, on T cells of mothers and their children. That source reports: Biologically related mothers and children overlapped slightly more than unrelated pairs, a non-significant difference.

The chain combines TRBV7-9 with TRBJ2-5; TRBD2 matches at 8 bases. The receptor comes from a boy between 10 and 17 years old in good health. The specimen was blood. The CDR3 DNA reads as TGTGCCAGCAGCTTAGCGAACGGGACTAGGATCCAAGAGACCCAGTACTTC. Translation gives CASSLANGTRIQETQYF.